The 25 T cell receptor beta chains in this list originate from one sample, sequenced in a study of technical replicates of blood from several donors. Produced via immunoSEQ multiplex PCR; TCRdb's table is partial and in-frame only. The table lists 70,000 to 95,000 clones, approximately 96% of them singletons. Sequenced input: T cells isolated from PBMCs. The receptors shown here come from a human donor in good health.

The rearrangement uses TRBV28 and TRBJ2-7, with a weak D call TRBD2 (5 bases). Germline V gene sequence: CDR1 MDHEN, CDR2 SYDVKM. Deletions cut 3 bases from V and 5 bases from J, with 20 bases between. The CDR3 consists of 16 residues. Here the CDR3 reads CASSFLAVQGRDEQYF. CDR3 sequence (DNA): TGTGCCAGCAGTTTCTTGGCCGTTCAAGGGCGGGACGAGCAGTACTTC.

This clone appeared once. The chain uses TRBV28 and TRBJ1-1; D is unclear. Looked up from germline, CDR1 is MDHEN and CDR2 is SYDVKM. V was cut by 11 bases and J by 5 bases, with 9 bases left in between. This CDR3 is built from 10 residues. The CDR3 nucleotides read TGTGCCGCAGGCCATACTGAAGCTTTCTTT. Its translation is CAAGHTEAFF.

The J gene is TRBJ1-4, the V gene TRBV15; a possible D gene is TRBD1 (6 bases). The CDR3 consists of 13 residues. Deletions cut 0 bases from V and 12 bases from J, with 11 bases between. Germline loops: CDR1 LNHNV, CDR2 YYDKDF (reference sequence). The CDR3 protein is CATSRDRGSQLFF. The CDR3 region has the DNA TGTGCCACCAGCAGAGATAGGGGGTCGCAACTGTTTTTT.

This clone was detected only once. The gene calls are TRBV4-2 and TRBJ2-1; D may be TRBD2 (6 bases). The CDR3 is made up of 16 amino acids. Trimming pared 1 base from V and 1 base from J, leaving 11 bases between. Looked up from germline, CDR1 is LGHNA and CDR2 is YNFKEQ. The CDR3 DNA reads TGTGCCAGCAGCCAAGTAGCGGTAGGATCCTACAATGAGCAGTTCTTC. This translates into CASSQVAVGSYNEQFF.

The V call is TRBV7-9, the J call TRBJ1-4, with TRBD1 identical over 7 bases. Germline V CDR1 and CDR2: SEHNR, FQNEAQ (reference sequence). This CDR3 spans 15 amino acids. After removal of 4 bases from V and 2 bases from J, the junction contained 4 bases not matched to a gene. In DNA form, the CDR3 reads TGTGCCAGCAGCTCGCCGACAGGGACTAATGAAAAACTGTTTTTT. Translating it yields CASSSPTGTNEKLFF. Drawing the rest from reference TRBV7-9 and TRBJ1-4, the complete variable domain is DTGVSQNPRHKITKRGQNVTFRCDPISEHNRLYWYRQTLGQGPEFLTYFQNEAQLEKSRLLSDRFSAERPKGSFSTLEIQRTEQGDSAMYLCASSSPTGTNEKLFFGSGTQLSVL.

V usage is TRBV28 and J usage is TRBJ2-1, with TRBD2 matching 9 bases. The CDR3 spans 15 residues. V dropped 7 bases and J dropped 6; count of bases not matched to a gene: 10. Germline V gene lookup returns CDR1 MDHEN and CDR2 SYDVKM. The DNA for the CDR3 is TGTGCCAGCACCCCTACTAGCGGGTCTGTCAATGAGCAGTTCTTC. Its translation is CASTPTSGSVNEQFF.

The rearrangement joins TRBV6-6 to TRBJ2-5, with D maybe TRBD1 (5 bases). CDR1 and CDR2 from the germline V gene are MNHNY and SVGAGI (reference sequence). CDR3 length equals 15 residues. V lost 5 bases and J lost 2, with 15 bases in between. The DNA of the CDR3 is TGTGCCAGCAGTACCGAGACAGCCGAACAAGAGACCCAGTACTTC. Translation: CASSTETAEQETQYF.

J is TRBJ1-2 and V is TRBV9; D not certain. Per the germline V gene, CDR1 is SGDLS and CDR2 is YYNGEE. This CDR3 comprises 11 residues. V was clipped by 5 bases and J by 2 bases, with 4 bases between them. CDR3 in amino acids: CASRSNYGYTF. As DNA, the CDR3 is TGTGCCAGCAGGTCGAACTATGGCTACACCTTC.

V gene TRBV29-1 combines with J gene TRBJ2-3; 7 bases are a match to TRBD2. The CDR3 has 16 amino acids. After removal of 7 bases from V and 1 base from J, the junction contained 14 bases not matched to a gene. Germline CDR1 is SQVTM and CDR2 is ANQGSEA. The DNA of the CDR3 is TGCAGCGGGGGTGATATAGCGGGTCTTCGCACAGATACGCAGTATTTT. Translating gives CSGGDIAGLRTDTQYF.

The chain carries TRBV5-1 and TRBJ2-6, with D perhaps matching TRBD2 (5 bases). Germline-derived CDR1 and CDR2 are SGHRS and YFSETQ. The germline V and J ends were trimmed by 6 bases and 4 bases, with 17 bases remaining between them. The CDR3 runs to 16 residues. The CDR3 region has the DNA TGCGCCAGCATGGGCGATCGCGGGTCCGGGGCCAACGTCCTGACTTTC. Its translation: CASMGDRGSGANVLTF. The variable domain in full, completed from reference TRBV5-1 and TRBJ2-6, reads KAGVTQTPRYLIKTRGQQVTLSCSPISGHRSVSWYQQTPGQGLQFLFEYFSETQRNKGNFPGRFSGRQFSNSRSEMNVSTLELGDSALYLCASMGDRGSGANVLTFGAGSRLTVL.

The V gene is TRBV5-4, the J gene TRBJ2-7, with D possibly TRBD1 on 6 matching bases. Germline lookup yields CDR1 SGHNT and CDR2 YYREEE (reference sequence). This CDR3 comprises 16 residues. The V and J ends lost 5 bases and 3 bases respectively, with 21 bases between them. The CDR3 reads CASSWDGLGGYYEQYF. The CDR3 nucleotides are TGTGCCAGCAGTTGGGACGGTCTAGGGGGATACTACGAGCAGTACTTC. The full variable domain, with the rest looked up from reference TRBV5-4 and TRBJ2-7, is ETGVTQSPTHLIKTRGQQVTLRCSSQSGHNTVSWYQQALGQGPQFIFQYYREEENGRGNFPPRFSGLQFPNYSSELNVNALELDDSALYLCASSWDGLGGYYEQYFGPGTRLTVT.

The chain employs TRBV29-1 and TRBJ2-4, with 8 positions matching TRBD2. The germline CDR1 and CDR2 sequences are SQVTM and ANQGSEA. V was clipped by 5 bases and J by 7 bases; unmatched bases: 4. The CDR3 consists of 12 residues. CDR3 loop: CSVHGTSNIQYF. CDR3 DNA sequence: TGCAGCGTTCACGGGACTAGTAACATTCAGTACTTC.

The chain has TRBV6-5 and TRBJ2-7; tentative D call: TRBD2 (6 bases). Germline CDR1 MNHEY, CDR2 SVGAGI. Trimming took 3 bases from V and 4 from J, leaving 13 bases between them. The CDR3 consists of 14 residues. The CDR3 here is CASSYMRGLYEQYF. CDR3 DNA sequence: TGTGCCAGCAGTTATATGCGGGGCTTGTACGAGCAGTACTTC.

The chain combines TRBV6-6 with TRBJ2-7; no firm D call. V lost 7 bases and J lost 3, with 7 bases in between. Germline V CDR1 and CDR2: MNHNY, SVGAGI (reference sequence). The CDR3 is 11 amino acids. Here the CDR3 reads CASMRNYEQYF. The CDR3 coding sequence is TGTGCCAGCATGCGAAACTACGAGCAGTACTTC.

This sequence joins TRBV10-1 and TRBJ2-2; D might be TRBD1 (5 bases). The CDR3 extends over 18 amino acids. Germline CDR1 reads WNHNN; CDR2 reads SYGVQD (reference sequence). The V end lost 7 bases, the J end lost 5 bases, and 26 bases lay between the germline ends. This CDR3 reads CASKAWGESWIVTGELFF. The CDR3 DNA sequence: TGCGCCAGCAAAGCTTGGGGCGAAAGCTGGATCGTTACCGGGGAGCTGTTTTTT.

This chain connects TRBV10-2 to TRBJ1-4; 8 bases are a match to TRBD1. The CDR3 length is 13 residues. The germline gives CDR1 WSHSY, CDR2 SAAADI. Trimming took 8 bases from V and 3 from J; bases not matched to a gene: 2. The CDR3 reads CASWTGPNEKLFF. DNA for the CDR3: TGCGCCAGCTGGACAGGGCCTAATGAAAAACTGTTTTTT.

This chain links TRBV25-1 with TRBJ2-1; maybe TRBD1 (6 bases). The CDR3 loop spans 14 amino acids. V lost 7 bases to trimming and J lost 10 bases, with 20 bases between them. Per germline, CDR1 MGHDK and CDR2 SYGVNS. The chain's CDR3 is CASTHHEDSLEQFF. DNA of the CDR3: TGTGCCAGCACACACCACGAGGACAGCTTGGAGCAGTTCTTC.

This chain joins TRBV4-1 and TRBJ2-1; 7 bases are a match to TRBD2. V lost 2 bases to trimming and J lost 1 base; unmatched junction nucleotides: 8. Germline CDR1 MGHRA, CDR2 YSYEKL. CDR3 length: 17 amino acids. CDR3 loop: CASSQNGGSDSYNEQFF. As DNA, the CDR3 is TGCGCCAGCAGCCAAAACGGCGGGAGTGATTCCTACAATGAGCAGTTCTTC.

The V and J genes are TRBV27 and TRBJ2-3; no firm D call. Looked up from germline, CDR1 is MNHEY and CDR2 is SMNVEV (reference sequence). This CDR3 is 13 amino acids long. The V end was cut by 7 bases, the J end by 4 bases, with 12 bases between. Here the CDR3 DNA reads TGTGCCAGCAAATTACACAGTGCAGATACGCAGTATTTT. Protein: CASKLHSADTQYF.

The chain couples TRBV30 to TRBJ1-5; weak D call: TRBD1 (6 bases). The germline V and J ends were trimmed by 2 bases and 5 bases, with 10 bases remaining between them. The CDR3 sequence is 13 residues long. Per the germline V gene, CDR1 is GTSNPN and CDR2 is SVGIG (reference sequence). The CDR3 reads CAWSLQGDQPQHF. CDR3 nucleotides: TGTGCCTGGAGTTTACAGGGTGATCAGCCCCAGCATTTT.

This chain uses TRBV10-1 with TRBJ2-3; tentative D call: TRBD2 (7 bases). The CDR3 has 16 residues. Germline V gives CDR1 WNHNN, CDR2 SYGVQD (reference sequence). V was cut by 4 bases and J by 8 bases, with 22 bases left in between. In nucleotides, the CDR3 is TGCGCCAGCAGTGGGGGAGGGGGAGAGAGCTTGAGTACGCAGTATTTT. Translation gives CASSGGGGESLSTQYF.

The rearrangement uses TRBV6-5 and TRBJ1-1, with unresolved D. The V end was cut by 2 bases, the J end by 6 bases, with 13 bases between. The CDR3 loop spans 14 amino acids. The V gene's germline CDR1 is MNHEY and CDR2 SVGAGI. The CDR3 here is CASSYDGLPSEAFF. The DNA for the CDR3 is TGTGCCAGCAGTTACGATGGCCTTCCTTCTGAAGCTTTCTTT.

CDR3 amino acids: CASSAGILNTEAFF. Here the CDR3 DNA reads TGTGCCAGCAGTGCCGGGATCTTGAACACTGAAGCTTTCTTT. The rearrangement joins TRBV2 to TRBJ1-1; D remains ambiguous. The length of the CDR3 is 14 residues. Looked up from germline, CDR1 is SNHLY and CDR2 is FYNNEI. The germline V and J ends were trimmed by 4 bases and 0 bases, with 9 bases remaining between them.

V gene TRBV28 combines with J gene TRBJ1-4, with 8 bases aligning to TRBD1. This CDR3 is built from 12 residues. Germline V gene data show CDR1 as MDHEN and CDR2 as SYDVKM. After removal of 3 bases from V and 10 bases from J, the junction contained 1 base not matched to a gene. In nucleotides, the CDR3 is TGTGCCAGCAGTTTCAGGGGGCGAAAACTGTTTTTT. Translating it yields CASSFRGRKLFF. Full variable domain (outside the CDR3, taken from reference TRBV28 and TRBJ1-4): DVKVTQSSRYLVKRTGEKVFLECVQDMDHENMFWYRQDPGLGLRLIYFSYDVKMKEKGDIPEGYSVSREKKERFSLILESASTNQTSMYLCASSFRGRKLFFGSGTQLSVL.

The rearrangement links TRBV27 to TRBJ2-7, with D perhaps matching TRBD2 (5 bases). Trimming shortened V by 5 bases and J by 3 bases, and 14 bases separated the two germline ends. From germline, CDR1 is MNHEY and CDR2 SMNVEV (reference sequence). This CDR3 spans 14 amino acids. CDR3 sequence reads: CASSRTGMGYEQYF. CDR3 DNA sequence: TGTGCCAGCAGTAGGACTGGGATGGGCTACGAGCAGTACTTC.